A single sample is the source of the 29 T cell receptor beta chains below, sequenced in a study of cytotoxic CD8 clonotypes in ibrutinib-treated CLL. The protocol was immunoSEQ multiplex PCR, while the TCRdb copy is restricted to in-frame clones and leaves out a portion. This sample yields about 70,000 clones, of which 90% are seen a single time; 3% to 3.5% belongs to the top ten. This material consisted of PBMCs, taken after 12 months of ibrutinib treatment. The receptor source for this set is a human donor with chronic lymphocytic leukemia.

The rearrangement uses TRBV19 and TRBJ2-1, with TRBD1 as a possible D gene (5 bases). Trimming pared 3 bases from V and 4 bases from J, leaving 13 bases between. Germline loops: CDR1 LNHDA, CDR2 SQIVND (reference sequence). This CDR3 is 15 amino acids long. The CDR3 reads CASSMSSTGYNEQFF. The CDR3 region has the DNA TGTGCCAGTAGTATGTCGTCTACAGGTTACAATGAGCAGTTCTTC.

This chain joins TRBV5-6 and TRBJ2-3; D gene ambiguous. Trimming removed 4 bases at V and 3 bases at J, with 3 bases between. Germline values: CDR1 SGHDT, CDR2 YYEEEE. The CDR3 consists of 11 residues. CDR3 protein: CASSLTDTQYF. CDR3 DNA sequence: TGTGCCAGCAGCCTAACAGATACGCAGTATTTT.

J is TRBJ2-3 and V is TRBV28, with 9 bases lining up with TRBD2. With 3 bases clipped from V and 4 bases from J, the junction kept 2 bases outside the gene matches. Germline CDR1 and CDR2: MDHEN and SYDVKM. This CDR3 spans 14 amino acids. CDR3 protein: CASSLGGRADTQYF. CDR3 bases: TGTGCCAGCAGTTTGGGCGGGAGGGCAGATACGCAGTATTTT.

The J gene is TRBJ2-7, the V gene TRBV9, with 10 bases aligning to TRBD2. With V trimmed by 4 bases and J by 9 bases, 13 bases remained unmatched. CDR1 and CDR2 from the germline V gene are SGDLS and YYNGEE. This CDR3 is built from 15 residues. Written as DNA, the CDR3 is TGTGCCAGCAGCCCCGAGCGGGAGGGCCTGTCGAGGCAGTACTTC. This encodes CASSPEREGLSRQYF.

The V and J genes are TRBV28 and TRBJ2-4; the D is unclear. The CDR3 spans 12 residues. Looked up from germline, CDR1 is MDHEN and CDR2 is SYDVKM. With 1 base removed from V and 5 bases from J, the gap between germline ends came to 3 bases. CDR3 region: CASSLFQNIQYF. The CDR3 region has the DNA TGTGCCAGCAGTTTATTCCAAAACATTCAGTACTTC.

This clone was observed a single time. The rearrangement uses TRBV7-3 and TRBJ2-7, with D tentatively TRBD1 (6 bases). V lost 1 base and J lost 3, with 13 bases in between. The V gene's germline CDR1 is SGHTA and CDR2 FQGTGA. The CDR3 spans 15 residues. CDR3 sequence: CASSLKAGADYEQYF. CDR3 sequence (DNA): TGTGCCAGCAGCTTAAAGGCAGGGGCTGACTACGAGCAGTACTTC.

This sequence joins TRBV2 and TRBJ1-1; 9 bases map to TRBD1. The germline gives CDR1 SNHLY, CDR2 FYNNEI. The CDR3 consists of 14 residues. The V segment lost 6 bases and the J segment 1 base; nucleotides outside the gene matches: 3. CDR3 bases: TGTGCCAGCAGGGACAGGGGTAAGAACACTGAAGCTTTCTTT. This gives the protein CASRDRGKNTEAFF.

The genes are TRBV19 and TRBJ1-2, with TRBD1 matching 7 bases. Germline loops: CDR1 LNHDA, CDR2 SQIVND (reference sequence). The CDR3 consists of 12 residues. The ends lost 9 bases at V and 3 bases at J; junction bases unmatched: 4. Here the CDR3 reads CASSGGDYGYTF. The CDR3 coding sequence is TGTGCCAGCTCAGGGGGGGACTATGGCTACACCTTC.

The V gene is TRBV2, the J gene TRBJ2-1; 9 bases map to TRBD1. V lost 9 bases to trimming and J lost 15 bases; unmatched junction nucleotides: 15. Per germline, CDR1 SNHLY and CDR2 FYNNEI. The CDR3 runs 13 residues. The CDR3 nucleotides are TGTGCCAGAGTAATTTCCGTAGGGGACAGGGTGTTCTTC. This sequence encodes CARVISVGDRVFF.

The chain is built from TRBV5-4 and TRBJ2-7; TRBD1 aligns across 7 bases. This CDR3 region has 15 residues. CDR1 SGHNT and CDR2 YYREEE come from the germline V gene (reference sequence). V shed 5 bases and J 0 bases; nucleotides not matched to a gene: 8. CDR3 loop: CASRDDRASSYEQYF. The CDR3 DNA reads TGTGCCAGCAGAGATGACAGGGCCAGCTCCTACGAGCAGTACTTC.

This clone showed up just a few times. The junction and the germline gene differ at one end; a read error may be behind it. V and J are TRBV18 and TRBJ1-2; D unclear. The CDR3 is 13 amino acids. CDR1 KGHSH and CDR2 LQKENI come from the germline V gene. The CDR3 spells CASSPGQSTLEHF. The DNA for the CDR3 is TGTGCCAGCTCACCAGGCCAGTCCACTCTCGAACACTTC. The variable domain in full, completed from reference TRBV18 and TRBJ1-2, reads NAGVMQNPRHLVRRRGQEARLRCSPMKGHSHVYWYRQLPEEGLKFMVYLQKENIIDESGMPKERFSAEFPKEGPSILRIQQVVRGDSAAYFCASSPGQSTLEHFGSGTRLTVV.

Here the CDR3 DNA reads TGTGCCAGCAGCATCGTTGGGGACACTTACAATGAGCAGTTCTTC. This gives the protein CASSIVGDTYNEQFF. This chain uses TRBV6-6 with TRBJ2-1; D possibly corresponds to TRBD1 (6 bases). This CDR3 contains 15 residues. Trimming took 6 bases from V and 4 from J, leaving 16 bases between them. Germline assignment: CDR1 MNHNY and CDR2 SVGAGI (reference sequence).

The CDR3 sequence: CASEPGQGASEQYF. CDR3 DNA sequence: TGTGCCAGCGAACCGGGACAGGGGGCGTCCGAGCAGTACTTC. The chain employs TRBV6-1 and TRBJ2-7; 12 bases are shared with TRBD1. The ends lost 8 bases at V and 6 bases at J; junction bases unmatched: 8. Germline values: CDR1 MNHNS, CDR2 SASEGT. This CDR3 is 14 amino acids long.

This chain joins TRBV10-1 and TRBJ2-7; 7 nucleotides agree with TRBD2. Germline values: CDR1 WNHNN, CDR2 SYGVQD (reference sequence). The CDR3 runs 16 residues. V was pared by 4 bases and J by 5 bases, with 14 bases of the junction left unmatched. The CDR3 is CASSGSLGEGDDEQYF. The CDR3 DNA reads TGCGCCAGCAGTGGGTCCTTAGGGGAGGGAGATGACGAGCAGTACTTC.

This clone was recorded only once. The rearrangement links TRBV28 to TRBJ1-5; D is unresolved. Germline CDR1 MDHEN, CDR2 SYDVKM. This CDR3 is 14 amino acids long. V was clipped by 4 bases and J by 8 bases, with 15 bases between them. The CDR3 region is CASSSTPGLEPQHF. CDR3 DNA: TGTGCCAGCAGTTCCACTCCTGGGCTAGAGCCCCAGCATTTT.

This clone was observed many times. Here the CDR3 reads CASSLGTPYIGAEAFF. In nucleotides, the CDR3 is TGCGCCAGCAGCCTCGGGACCCCTTACATAGGGGCTGAAGCTTTCTTT. The chain combines TRBV5-1 with TRBJ1-1, with D tentatively TRBD1 (5 bases). Germline CDR1 is SGHRS and CDR2 is YFSETQ. The CDR3 spans 16 residues. Trimming left V 4 bases short and J 6 bases short, with 22 bases between.

The rearrangement uses TRBV19 and TRBJ2-7; weak D call: TRBD1 (5 bases). The V end was cut by 5 bases, the J end by 5 bases, with 13 bases between. The CDR3 length is 13 residues. CDR1 and CDR2 (germline): LNHDA, SQIVND (reference sequence). CDR3 nucleotides: TGTGCCAGTAGTTCCTGGCAGACAGACGAGCAGTACTTC. This gives the protein CASSSWQTDEQYF.

V is TRBV6-5 and J is TRBJ2-2; no definite D call. The CDR3 has 15 amino acids. Trimming took 8 bases from V and 6 from J, leaving 19 bases between them. In germline, CDR1 is MNHEY, CDR2 SVGAGI. The CDR3 sequence is CASRYTVGPAGELFF. CDR3 DNA sequence: TGTGCCAGCCGATACACTGTTGGGCCAGCCGGGGAGCTGTTTTTT.

This clone has only one observation. The chain links TRBV19 to TRBJ1-3, with D unresolved. The length of the CDR3 is 15 residues. Germline V CDR1 and CDR2: LNHDA, SQIVND (reference sequence). V lost 2 bases and J 1 base, leaving 9 bases between the germline ends. The CDR3 DNA is TGTGCCAGTAGTATATCCGGCAGGTCTGGAAACACCATATATTTT. Translating gives CASSISGRSGNTIYF.

This clone is a singleton in its sample. This chain connects TRBV11-2 to TRBJ2-3; tentatively, D is TRBD1 (5 bases). This CDR3 is built from 17 residues. The germline V gene has CDR1 SGHAT and CDR2 FQNNGV. The ends were cut back, 0 bases at V and 0 bases at J, with 13 bases in the middle. CDR3 in DNA: TGTGCCAGCAGCTTAGATGGTTGGACAACTAGCACAGATACGCAGTATTTT. Protein product: CASSLDGWTTSTDTQYF.

The V call is TRBV6-5, the J call TRBJ2-2; the D gene could be TRBD1 or TRBD2 (5 bases each). Trimming left V 7 bases short and J 8 bases short, with 17 bases between. The V gene's germline CDR1 is MNHEY and CDR2 SVGAGI. The CDR3 totals 14 residues. The CDR3 protein is CASTRDVSYGELFF. In DNA form, the CDR3 reads TGTGCCAGCACCCGGGACGTCTCCTATGGGGAGCTGTTTTTT.

The V and J genes are TRBV11-2 and TRBJ2-7; 7 nucleotides line up with TRBD1. The CDR3 is 16 residues long. V shed 5 bases and J 1 base; nucleotides not matched to a gene: 11. Germline values: CDR1 SGHAT, CDR2 FQNNGV. The CDR3 sequence is CASSAIRGTASYEQYF. The DNA for the CDR3 is TGTGCCAGCAGCGCCATAAGAGGGACAGCTTCCTACGAGCAGTACTTC.

The chain carries TRBV27 and TRBJ2-5, with D tentatively TRBD1 (6 bases). Germline values: CDR1 MNHEY, CDR2 SMNVEV (reference sequence). Trimming took 3 bases from V and 4 from J, leaving 30 bases between them. The CDR3 runs 20 residues. The CDR3 reads CASSFRRYRESPALVETQYF. CDR3 DNA: TGTGCCAGCAGTTTTCGGAGGTACAGGGAGTCCCCCGCCTTGGTAGAGACCCAGTACTTC.

The rearrangement joins TRBV18 to TRBJ1-2; 7 bases are shared with TRBD1. With V trimmed by 5 bases and J by 4 bases, 7 bases remained unmatched. The CDR3 is made up of 14 amino acids. In germline, CDR1 is KGHSH, CDR2 LQKENI. DNA for the CDR3: TGTGCCAGCTCATCGGGACAGAGCGCCTATGGCTACACCTTC. It encodes CASSSGQSAYGYTF.

The rearrangement uses TRBV19 and TRBJ1-2; the match to TRBD1 covers 10 bases. V lost 5 bases, J lost 8 bases, and 11 bases stayed unmatched. Germline CDR1 and CDR2: LNHDA and SQIVND (reference sequence). The CDR3 runs 15 residues. CDR3 sequence reads: CASSGLGTGARGYTF. Written as DNA, the CDR3 is TGTGCCAGTAGTGGGCTCGGGACAGGGGCTAGAGGCTACACCTTC. The whole variable domain, filled in from reference TRBV19 and TRBJ1-2, reads DGGITQSPKYLFRKEGQNVTLSCEQNLNHDAMYWYRQDPGQGLRLIYYSQIVNDFQKGDIAEGYSVSREKKESFPLTVTSAQKNPTAFYLCASSGLGTGARGYTFGSGTRLTVV.

The V and J genes are TRBV5-4 and TRBJ2-3, with D maybe TRBD1 (6 bases). The V gene lost 5 bases and the J gene lost 5 bases, with 18 bases spanning the gap. Looked up from germline, CDR1 is SGHNT and CDR2 is YYREEE (reference sequence). The CDR3 covers 15 residues. CDR3 nucleotides: TGTGCCAGCAGGGGTCAGGGATTACAGGGAGATACGCAGTATTTT. As protein: CASRGQGLQGDTQYF.

The CDR3 DNA sequence: TGCGCCAGCAGCCCAAGACAGGGGGCCTACGAGCAGTACTTC. This translates into CASSPRQGAYEQYF. The chain has TRBV4-1 and TRBJ2-7, with 9 bases identical to TRBD1. CDR1 MGHRA and CDR2 YSYEKL come from the germline V gene. The V segment lost 4 bases and the J segment 2 bases; nucleotides outside the gene matches: 3. The CDR3 loop spans 14 amino acids.

Turning to this clone: An end of the junction does not agree with germline; a read error may underlie this. The chain has TRBV7-7 and TRBJ1-5, with unresolved D. Germline loops: CDR1 SSHAT, CDR2 FNYEAQ (reference sequence). The CDR3 sequence is 17 residues long. The CDR3 region has the DNA TGTGCTAGCAGCTTACCTAACCAAGTCGAGTTAATTCAGCCCCAGCATTTT. Protein: CASSLPNQVELIQPQHF.

The V and J genes are TRBV19 and TRBJ2-7, with unresolved D. V was clipped by 8 bases and J by 4 bases, with 15 bases between them. Per the germline V gene, CDR1 is LNHDA and CDR2 is SQIVND (reference sequence). This CDR3 is built from 13 residues. The CDR3 is CASGPFPPYEQYF. CDR3 nucleotide sequence: TGTGCCAGTGGACCTTTCCCCCCATACGAGCAGTACTTC.